This TCR beta chain is from a study of regulatory T cells in long-lasting Graves disease. Time point: newly diagnosed GD, antithyroid drugs for less than 3 months. Extracted RNA from PBMCs served as the source of the TCR library. Whole-study results and caveats: Under persistent disease, TRBV28, TRBJ1-2 and TRBJ2-5 were used preferentially. Sharing of public clonotypes was greater in persistent patients (under 3,000) than in new patients (fewer than 1,000). Limited samples may have lowered accuracy.

With 6 bases clipped from V and 0 bases from J, the junction kept 11 bases outside the gene matches. Per the germline V gene, CDR1 is MGHDK and CDR2 is SYGVNS. The CDR3 consists of 17 residues. Combining iRepertoire HTBI primers with Arm-PCR of CDR3 regions, the authors built TCR beta libraries. From the multiplex PCR reads, TCRdb called clonotypes with MiXCR, one entry per CDR3 protein. The profile shows hundreds of thousands of distinct CDR3 sequences, around 16% of them singletons. In regard to this clonotype: What it binds is not known.

V is TRBV25-1 and J is TRBJ1-3, with 7 bases that match TRBD1. This receptor was identified in a female donor with Graves disease. Sequencing was performed on peripheral blood mononuclear cells (PBMCs), taken at new diagnosis, from a patient treated with antithyroid drugs. For the CDR3, the DNA is TGTGCCAGCAGCCGATGGGGGGACAGTTCCTCTGGAAACACCATATATTTT. It codes for CASSRWGDSSSGNTIYF.